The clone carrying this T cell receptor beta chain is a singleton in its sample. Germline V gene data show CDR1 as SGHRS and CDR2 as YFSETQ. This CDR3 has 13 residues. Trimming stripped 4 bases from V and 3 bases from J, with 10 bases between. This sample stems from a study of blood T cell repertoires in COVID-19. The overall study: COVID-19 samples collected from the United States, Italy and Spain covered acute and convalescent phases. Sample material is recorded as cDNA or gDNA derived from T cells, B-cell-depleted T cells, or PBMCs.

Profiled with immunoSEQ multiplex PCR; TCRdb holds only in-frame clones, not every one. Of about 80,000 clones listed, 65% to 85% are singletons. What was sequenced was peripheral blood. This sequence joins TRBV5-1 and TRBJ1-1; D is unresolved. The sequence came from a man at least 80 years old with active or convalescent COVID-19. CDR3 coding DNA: TGCGCCAGCAGCACTTTAAGAGACACTGAAGCTTTCTTT. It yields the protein CASSTLRDTEAFF.